These T cell receptor beta chains were read from a single sample in a study of blood T cell repertoires in COVID-19. TCRdb's copy holds only in-frame clones and misses some; the assay was immunoSEQ multiplex PCR. The repertoire holds 150,000 to 200,000 clones, with about 74% as singletons. Sample: peripheral blood. These receptors were taken from an elderly woman with acute or convalescent COVID-19. The CDR3 runs from the conserved cysteine through the conserved F or W. The order of the fields is D gene, V gene, clone size, J gene, CDR3 DNA, CDR3 protein. A D gene is named only where the DNA matches it firmly. Size tells how often a clone was seen (once, few, many) or the class of an expanded clone, and some rows leave it out.

>.|TRBV10-3|.|TRBJ2-1
TGTGCCATCAGACCCTTCGGGGGGCTACACAATGAGCAGTTCTTC
CAIRPFGGLHNEQFF
>.|TRBV11-2|few|TRBJ1-2
TGTGCCAGCAGCTTAGGCGACTATGGCTACACCTTC
CASSLGDYGYTF
>TRBD1|TRBV6-5|.|TRBJ1-2
TGTGCCAGCAGTTTAGGGACAGGGTCTAGGAGGGGCTACACCTTC
CASSLGTGSRRGYTF
>.|TRBV19|few|TRBJ2-5
TGTGCCAGTAGTATCACAGGGAGGGGGGAAGAGACCCAGTACTTC
CASSITGRGEETQYF
>.|TRBV30|.|TRBJ2-7
TGTGCCTGGAACTCCGCTACCTACGAGCAGTACTTC
CAWNSATYEQYF
>.|TRBV12-3/TRBV12-4|.|TRBJ1-3
TGTGCCAGCAGCTACTTTGGAAACACCATATATTTT
CASSYFGNTIYF
>TRBD2|TRBV27|.|TRBJ2-7
TGTGCCAGCAGTTATGAGGGAGGGCCCTCCTACGAGCAGTACTTC
CASSYEGGPSYEQYF
>TRBD2|TRBV5-1|.|TRBJ2-1
TGCGCCAGCAGCACTACCCCCCTTAGCGGGGTCAATGAGCAGTTCTTC
CASSTTPLSGVNEQFF
>TRBD1|TRBV7-9|few|TRBJ2-3
TGTGCCAGCAGCCCCCGGACAGGGGGCGGATATACGCAGTATTTT
CASSPRTGGGYTQYF
>.|TRBV24-1|.|TRBJ2-3
TGTGCCACCAGTGGAATTAGCGGTATTAGCACAGATACGCAGTATTTT
CATSGISGISTDTQYF
>.|TRBV25-1|.|TRBJ2-3
TGTGCCAGCAGACGAGTAGATACGCAGTATTTT
CASRRVDTQYF
>.|TRBV7-9|.|TRBJ2-7
TGTGCCAGCAGCCGCAGGGTTGATGGTGAGCAGTACTTC
CASSRRVDGEQYF
>.|TRBV10-3|once|TRBJ1-1
TGTGCCATCAGTGAGTCGCCAAAGTCGGGCACTGAAGCTTTCTTT
CAISESPKSGTEAFF
>TRBD2|TRBV4-1|.|TRBJ2-3
TGCGCCAGCAGCCTGCGGGAGGACGTAGATACGCAGTATTTT
CASSLREDVDTQYF
>TRBD1|TRBV5-1|once|TRBJ1-1
TGCGCCAGCACTTCCGGGACAGGGGGCACTGAAGCTTTCTTT
CASTSGTGGTEAFF
>.|TRBV28|.|TRBJ1-5
TGTGCCAGCGGAATGCCGAGCGGGGTTAGCAATCAGCCCCAGCATTTT
CASGMPSGVSNQPQHF
>TRBD2|TRBV5-5|once|TRBJ2-7
TGTGCCAGCACCCGGGACGGCAGACTAGCGGAGACACCCTACGAGCAGTACTTC
CASTRDGRLAETPYEQYF
>.|TRBV7-9|.|TRBJ1-5
TGTGCCAGCAGTGGGAGGGGCAATCAGCCCCAGCATTTT
CASSGRGNQPQHF
>.|TRBV6-2/TRBV6-3|.|TRBJ2-7
TGTGCCAGCAGTTACTCGATCAGCGGGGACACCTACTACGAGCAGTACTTC
CASSYSISGDTYYEQYF
>.|TRBV19|.|TRBJ1-5
TGTGCCAGTAGTATAGGTGCCGGGTTTAGGGGTCAGCCCCAGCATTTT
CASSIGAGFRGQPQHF
>.|TRBV5-1|.|TRBJ1-1
TGCGCCAGCAGCCGCGGTTCCGTAACCACTGAAGCTTTCTTT
CASSRGSVTTEAFF
>.|TRBV28|.|TRBJ2-1
TGTGCCAGCAGTTCGGGGTCTTACCACTCTGAGCAGTTCTTC
CASSSGSYHSEQFF
>TRBD1|TRBV3-1/TRBV3-2|.|TRBJ1-6
TGTGCCAGCAGCTCGGGACAGGTTAATTCACCCCTCCACTTT
CASSSGQVNSPLHF
>TRBD2|TRBV6-4|few|TRBJ2-3
TGTGCCAGCAGACCGGGACTAGCGGACACAGATACGCAGTATTTT
CASRPGLADTDTQYF
>TRBD1|TRBV25-1|.|TRBJ1-1
TGTGCCAGCGGGGACAGGGGATCCACTGAAGCTTTCTTT
CASGDRGSTEAFF
>TRBD1|TRBV7-8|.|TRBJ2-1
TGTGCCAGCAGCTCCTACAGGGGCCGGAGCTCCTACAATGAGCAGTTCTTC
CASSSYRGRSSYNEQFF
>.|TRBV9|.|TRBJ1-4
TGTGCCAGCAGCGTAGGTGTCGGACTGGGCCATGAAAAACTGTTTTTT
CASSVGVGLGHEKLFF
>TRBD1|TRBV27|.|TRBJ2-7
TGTGCCAGCGCCGGACAGGGAGTTGGGGAGCAGTACTTC
CASAGQGVGEQYF
>TRBD2|TRBV29-1|.|TRBJ2-7
TGCAGCGTTGAAGGGGTTCCGGGAGGCCAAATCTACGAGCAGTACTTC
CSVEGVPGGQIYEQYF
>TRBD2|TRBV5-1|.|TRBJ2-3
TGCGCCAGCAGCTTGGGGACTAGCGGGCCGCCCACAGATACGCAGTATTTT
CASSLGTSGPPTDTQYF
>TRBD2|TRBV3-1/TRBV3-2|.|TRBJ2-3
TGTGCCAGCAGCCAAGATCGGGCGGGAGGAACAGATACGCAGTATTTT
CASSQDRAGGTDTQYF
>TRBD2|TRBV9|.|TRBJ2-7
TGTGCCAGCAGCGTAGCTTCAAGCGGGGTCTACGAGCAGTACTTC
CASSVASSGVYEQYF
>.|TRBV7-2|.|TRBJ1-1
TGTGCCAGCAGCTTAGATGGGGCGGGGACTGAAGCTTTCTTT
CASSLDGAGTEAFF
>.|TRBV2|.|TRBJ1-1
TGTGCCAGCAGTGAAGGAATCCAGAGGGACACTGAAGCTTTCTTT
CASSEGIQRDTEAFF
>.|TRBV19|.|TRBJ2-1
TGTGCCAGTAGTATAGGAGGCCCGTCGAGTGAGCAGTTCTTC
CASSIGGPSSEQFF
>TRBD1|TRBV5-6|.|TRBJ2-1
TGTGCCAGCAGCCAACAGGGGGCCCTTAATGAGCAGTTCTTC
CASSQQGALNEQFF
>.|TRBV29-1|.|TRBJ2-3
TGCAGCGTGGGCTCGCGCCTTGGCACAGATACGCAGTATTTT
CSVGSRLGTDTQYF
>TRBD1|TRBV3-1/TRBV3-2|.|TRBJ2-7
TGTGCCAGCAGCCATCTGCCGGGACAGGGGAGTGGCGAGCAGTACTTC
CASSHLPGQGSGEQYF
>TRBD2|TRBV7-8|.|TRBJ2-1
TGTGCCAGCAGCTTAGCGGCTAGCGGGAGTTGGAATGAGCAGTTCTTC
CASSLAASGSWNEQFF
>.|TRBV3-1/TRBV3-2|.|TRBJ1-2
TGTGCCAGCAGCCAAGCGGCCCCAGCGAGTGGCTATGGCTACACCTTC
CASSQAAPASGYGYTF
>.|TRBV7-2|.|TRBJ1-5
TGTGCCAGCAGCTTCTACTTAGGGGGTAGCAATCAGCCCCAGCATTTT
CASSFYLGGSNQPQHF
>.|TRBV13|few|TRBJ2-2
TGTGCCAGCAGCCCTCTAAAGGGAGGGAACACCGGGGAGCTGTTTTTT
CASSPLKGGNTGELFF
>TRBD2|TRBV19|once|TRBJ2-3
TGTGCCAGTAGTATTTTGCGGGAGGTGATACCCACAGATACGCAGTATTTT
CASSILREVIPTDTQYF
>TRBD1|TRBV28|.|TRBJ2-7
TGTGCCAGCACCGAGGGGGCAGCCGGCTTCTACGAGCAGTACTTC
CASTEGAAGFYEQYF
>TRBD2|TRBV28|few|TRBJ2-7
TGTGCCAGCAGGGGTAGCGGGAGTCTCTACGAGCAGTACTTC
CASRGSGSLYEQYF
>.|TRBV19|.|TRBJ1-5
TGTGCCAGTAGCCCCTGGAGGGACCGGCCCCAGCATTTT
CASSPWRDRPQHF
>.|TRBV18|once|TRBJ1-5
TGTGCCAGCTCACCAAACAGTAATCAGCCCCAGCATTTT
CASSPNSNQPQHF
>TRBD1|TRBV14|.|TRBJ1-6
TGTGCCAGCAGCAATTGGGACAGCTCCGTTTCACCCCTCCACTTT
CASSNWDSSVSPLHF
>.|TRBV12-3/TRBV12-4|.|TRBJ2-3
TGTGCCAGCAGTCTCTTAGTGGATACGCAGTATTTT
CASSLLVDTQYF
>.|TRBV10-2|.|TRBJ2-7
TGCGCCAGCAGTGATCAGCGGAGGAGGCGGGAGCAGTACTTC
CASSDQRRRREQYF
>TRBD1|TRBV7-9|.|TRBJ1-5
TGTGCCAGCAGCTTCCGGGACAGGTTTAGCAATCAGCCCCAGCATTTT
CASSFRDRFSNQPQHF
>TRBD1|TRBV6-4|few|TRBJ2-2
TGTGCCAGCAGTGCAGAGGGGGCGTTTACCGGGGAGCTGTTTTTT
CASSAEGAFTGELFF
>.|TRBV5-6|.|TRBJ2-4
TGTGCCAGCAGCTTAAGGGGGAACAAAAACATTCAGTACTTC
CASSLRGNKNIQYF
>.|TRBV11-2|.|TRBJ1-2
TGTGCCAGCAGCTTAGATCTAACAAGGGGCTATGGCTACACCTTC
CASSLDLTRGYGYTF
>TRBD2|TRBV28|.|TRBJ2-7
TGTGCCAGCAGTTTTAGTTGGCGGGAGAAGTACGAGCAGTACTTC
CASSFSWREKYEQYF
>.|TRBV28|.|TRBJ1-4
TGTGCCAGCAGTTCTACTCCTGCAATACGTGAAACTAATGAAAAACTGTTTTTT
CASSSTPAIRETNEKLFF
>TRBD1|TRBV28|.|TRBJ1-2
TGTGCCAGCAGGCGACAGGGGGAGAATGGCTACACCTTC
CASRRQGENGYTF
>.|TRBV10-2|.|TRBJ2-3
TGCGCCAGCAGTGAAACGACGACGGGTACGCAGTATTTT
CASSETTTGTQYF
>.|TRBV20-1|.|TRBJ2-1
TGCAGTGCTAGTGAGTCTGTTAGGACTCCTAGAGGCGATGAGCAGTTCTTC
CSASESVRTPRGDEQFF